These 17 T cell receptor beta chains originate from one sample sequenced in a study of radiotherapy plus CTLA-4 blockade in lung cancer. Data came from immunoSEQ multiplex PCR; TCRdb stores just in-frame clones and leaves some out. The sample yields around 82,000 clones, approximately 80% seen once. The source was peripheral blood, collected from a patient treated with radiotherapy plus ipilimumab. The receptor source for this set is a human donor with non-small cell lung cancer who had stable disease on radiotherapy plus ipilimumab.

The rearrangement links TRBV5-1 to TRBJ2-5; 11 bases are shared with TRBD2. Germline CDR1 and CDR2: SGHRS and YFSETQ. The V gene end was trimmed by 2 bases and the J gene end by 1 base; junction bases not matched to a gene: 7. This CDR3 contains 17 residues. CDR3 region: CASSFGTSGGFQETQYF. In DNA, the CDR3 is TGCGCCAGCAGCTTCGGCACTAGCGGGGGATTCCAAGAGACCCAGTACTTC.

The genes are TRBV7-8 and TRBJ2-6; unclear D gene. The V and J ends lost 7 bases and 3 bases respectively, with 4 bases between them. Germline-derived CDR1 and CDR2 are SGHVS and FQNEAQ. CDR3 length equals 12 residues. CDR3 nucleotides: TGTGCCAGCAACTTTGGGGCCAACGTCCTGACTTTC. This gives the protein CASNFGANVLTF.

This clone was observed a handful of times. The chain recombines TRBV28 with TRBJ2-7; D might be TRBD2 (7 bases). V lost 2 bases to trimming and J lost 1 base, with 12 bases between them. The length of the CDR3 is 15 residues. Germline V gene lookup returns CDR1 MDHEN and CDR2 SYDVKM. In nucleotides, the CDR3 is TGTGCCAGCAGTTTAGGGGGGGCCTCTTCCTACGAGCAGTACTTC. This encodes CASSLGGASSYEQYF.

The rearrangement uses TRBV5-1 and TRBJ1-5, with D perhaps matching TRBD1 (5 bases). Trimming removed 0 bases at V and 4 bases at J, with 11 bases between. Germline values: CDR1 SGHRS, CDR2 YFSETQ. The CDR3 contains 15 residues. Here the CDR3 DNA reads TGCGCCAGCAGCTTGGGCTGGGACCCAAATCAGCCCCAGCATTTT. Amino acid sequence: CASSLGWDPNQPQHF. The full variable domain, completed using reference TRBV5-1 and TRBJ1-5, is KAGVTQTPRYLIKTRGQQVTLSCSPISGHRSVSWYQQTPGQGLQFLFEYFSETQRNKGNFPGRFSGRQFSNSRSEMNVSTLELGDSALYLCASSLGWDPNQPQHFGDGTRLSIL.

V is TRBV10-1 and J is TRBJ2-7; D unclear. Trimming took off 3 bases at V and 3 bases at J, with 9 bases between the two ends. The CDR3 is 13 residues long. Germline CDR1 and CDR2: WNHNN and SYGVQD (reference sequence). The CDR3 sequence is CASSEGQNYEQYF. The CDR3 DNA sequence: TGCGCCAGCAGTGAAGGCCAGAACTACGAGCAGTACTTC.

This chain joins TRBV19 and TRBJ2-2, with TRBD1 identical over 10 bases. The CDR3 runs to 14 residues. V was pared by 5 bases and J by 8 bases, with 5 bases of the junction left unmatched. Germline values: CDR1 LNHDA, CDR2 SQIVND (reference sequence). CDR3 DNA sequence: TGTGCCAGTAGTTTCGACAGGGGGCTAGGGGAGCTGTTTTTT. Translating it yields CASSFDRGLGELFF.

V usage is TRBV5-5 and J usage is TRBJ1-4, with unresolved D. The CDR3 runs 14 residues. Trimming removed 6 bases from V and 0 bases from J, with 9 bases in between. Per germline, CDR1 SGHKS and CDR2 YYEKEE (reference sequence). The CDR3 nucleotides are TGTGCCAGCACCGTGACACCAACTAATGAAAAACTGTTTTTT. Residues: CASTVTPTNEKLFF.

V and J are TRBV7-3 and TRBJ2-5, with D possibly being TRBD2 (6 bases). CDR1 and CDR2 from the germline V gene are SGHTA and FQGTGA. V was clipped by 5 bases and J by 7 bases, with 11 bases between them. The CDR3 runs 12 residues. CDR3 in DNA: TGTGCCAGCAGCAGGAGGGCAGGGACCCAGTACTTC. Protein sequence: CASSRRAGTQYF.

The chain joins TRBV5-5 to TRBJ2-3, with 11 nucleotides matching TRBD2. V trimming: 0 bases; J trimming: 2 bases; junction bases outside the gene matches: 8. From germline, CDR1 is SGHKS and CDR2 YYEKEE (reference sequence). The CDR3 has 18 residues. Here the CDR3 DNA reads TGTGCCAGCAGCTTGGCCGCCTTAGCGGGAGGGAACACAGATACGCAGTATTTT. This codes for CASSLAALAGGNTDTQYF.

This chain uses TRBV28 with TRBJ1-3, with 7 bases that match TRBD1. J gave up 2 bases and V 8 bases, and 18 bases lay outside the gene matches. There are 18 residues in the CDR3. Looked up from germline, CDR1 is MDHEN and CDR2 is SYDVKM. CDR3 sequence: CASVRLREGARAGNTIYF. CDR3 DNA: TGTGCCAGCGTTCGGCTCAGAGAGGGGGCGCGGGCTGGAAACACCATATATTTT.

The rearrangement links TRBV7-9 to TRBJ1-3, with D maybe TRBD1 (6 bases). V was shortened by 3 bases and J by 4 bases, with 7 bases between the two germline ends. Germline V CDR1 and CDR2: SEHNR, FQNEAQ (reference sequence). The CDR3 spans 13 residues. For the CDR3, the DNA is TGTGCCAGCAGCTTGGGGGCAGGAAACACCATATATTTT. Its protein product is CASSLGAGNTIYF.

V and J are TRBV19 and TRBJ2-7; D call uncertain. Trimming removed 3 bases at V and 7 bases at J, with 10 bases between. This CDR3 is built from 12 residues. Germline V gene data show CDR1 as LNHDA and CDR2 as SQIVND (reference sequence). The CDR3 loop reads CASSIHRGEQYF. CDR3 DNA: TGTGCCAGTAGTATCCACCGTGGGGAGCAGTACTTC.

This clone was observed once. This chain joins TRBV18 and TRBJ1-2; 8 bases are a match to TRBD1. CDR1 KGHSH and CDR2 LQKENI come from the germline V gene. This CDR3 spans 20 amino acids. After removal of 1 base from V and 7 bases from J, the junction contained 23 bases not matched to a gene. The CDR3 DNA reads TGTGCCAGCTCACCACTAAGCGGACAGGGAAGAAGGTCCTCCTACGGTGGCTACACCTTC. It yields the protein CASSPLSGQGRRSSYGGYTF.

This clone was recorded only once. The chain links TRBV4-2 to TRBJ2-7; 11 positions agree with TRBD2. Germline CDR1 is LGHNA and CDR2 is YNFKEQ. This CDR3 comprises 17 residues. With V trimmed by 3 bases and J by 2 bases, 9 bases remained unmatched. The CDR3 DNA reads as TGTGCCAGCAGCCATTCCACCAGGACTAGCGGGCCCTACGAGCAGTACTTC. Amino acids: CASSHSTRTSGPYEQYF.

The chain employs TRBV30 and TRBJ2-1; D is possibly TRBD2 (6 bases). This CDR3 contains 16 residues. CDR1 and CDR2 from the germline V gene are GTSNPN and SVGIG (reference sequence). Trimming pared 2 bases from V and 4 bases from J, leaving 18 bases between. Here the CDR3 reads CAWSTRVRELYNEQFF. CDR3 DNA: TGTGCCTGGAGTACCCGAGTTCGGGAGTTATACAATGAGCAGTTCTTC.

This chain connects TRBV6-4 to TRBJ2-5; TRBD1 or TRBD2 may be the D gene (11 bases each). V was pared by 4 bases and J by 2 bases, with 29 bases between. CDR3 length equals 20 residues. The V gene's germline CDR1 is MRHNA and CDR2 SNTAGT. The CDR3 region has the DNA TGTGCCAGCAGTGCCCCGGGACAGGGGGGGACTAGCGGTTTACAAGAGACCCAGTACTTC. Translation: CASSAPGQGGTSGLQETQYF.

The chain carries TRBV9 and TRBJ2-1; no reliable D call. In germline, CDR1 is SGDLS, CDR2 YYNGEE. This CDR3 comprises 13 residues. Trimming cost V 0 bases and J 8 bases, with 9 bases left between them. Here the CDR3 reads CASSVAGDDEQFF. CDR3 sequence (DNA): TGTGCCAGCAGCGTAGCTGGGGATGATGAGCAGTTCTTC. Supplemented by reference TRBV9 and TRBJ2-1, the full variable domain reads DSGVTQTPKHLITATGQRVTLRCSPRSGDLSVYWYQQSLDQGLQFLIQYYNGEERAKGNILERFSAQQFPDLHSELNLSSLELGDSALYFCASSVAGDDEQFFGPGTRLTVL.